A single sample gave rise to the 21 T cell receptor beta chains below, sequenced in a study of human T cells and chemical hapten exposure. Time point of the sample: patch test 1, 2 weeks after DPC sensitization. Specified treatment: therapeutic diphenylcyclopropenone sensitization with weekly scalp DPC. MiXCR, applied by TCRdb to the RACE reads, yields one record per CDR3 protein. Seen here are approximately 90,000 distinct CDR3 sequences, roughly a tenth observed once, and the top ten hold less than 2.5%. The specimen comprised whole blood, sampled in connection with sensitization to the hapten diphenylcyclopropenone (DPC). All receptors come from a man aged 35 to 55 with alopecia areata. Some clones in this sample may be carry-over from other donors' samples.

The V call is TRBV9, the J call TRBJ2-3; D might be TRBD2 (5 bases). V lost 0 bases to trimming and J lost 2 bases, with 13 bases between them. Germline CDR1 and CDR2: SGDLS and YYNGEE. The length of the CDR3 is 16 residues. The CDR3, as DNA: TGTGCCAGCAGCGTAGGGCTCGGGGTTAACACAGATACGCAGTATTTT. The encoded protein is CASSVGLGVNTDTQYF.

This clonotype appeared a few times. This sequence joins TRBV15 and TRBJ1-4; TRBD1 matches at 7 bases. CDR3 length: 15 amino acids. The V and J ends lost 2 bases and 3 bases, in that order; junction bases with no gene match: 3. Germline V gene sequence: CDR1 LNHNV, CDR2 YYDKDF (reference sequence). The CDR3 sequence: CATSRPGQPNEKLFF. The CDR3 DNA follows: TGTGCCACCAGCAGACCGGGACAGCCTAATGAAAAACTGTTTTTT.

This clonotype has at least ten counts. The rearrangement uses TRBV4-3 and TRBJ2-6; D not certain. The CDR3 runs 17 residues. Germline CDR1 reads LGHNA; CDR2 reads YSLEER. Trimming took off 0 bases at V and 4 bases at J, with 13 bases between the two ends. This chain's CDR3 is CASSQDPKGSGANVLTF. Here the CDR3 DNA reads TGCGCCAGCAGCCAAGATCCCAAGGGTTCAGGGGCCAACGTCCTGACTTTC.

The genes are TRBV6-5 and TRBJ1-5; D may be TRBD1 (5 bases). Germline lookup yields CDR1 MNHEY and CDR2 SVGAGI. The CDR3 consists of 14 residues. Trimming left V 0 bases short and J 5 bases short, with 8 bases between. The CDR3 here is CASSYSGVDQPQHF. The CDR3 DNA reads TGTGCCAGCAGTTACTCAGGGGTGGATCAGCCCCAGCATTTT.

The chain joins TRBV14 to TRBJ2-7; 10 positions agree with TRBD1. Germline CDR1 is SGHDN and CDR2 is FVKESK. This CDR3 comprises 16 residues. V lost 3 bases and J lost 2; bases outside the gene matches: 7. CDR3 in amino acids: CASSQFRDRGPYEQYF. CDR3 nucleotide sequence: TGTGCCAGCAGCCAGTTCCGGGACAGGGGTCCCTACGAGCAGTACTTC.

There are a few counts of this clonotype. The chain joins TRBV29-1 to TRBJ1-1; a possible D gene is TRBD1 (5 bases). Germline V gene sequence: CDR1 SQVTM, CDR2 ANQGSEA. V dropped 6 bases and J dropped 7 bases, with 12 bases sitting between them. The length of the CDR3 is 11 residues. Written as DNA, the CDR3 is TGCAGCGTGGATGACAGCGTTGAAGCTTTCTTT. Amino acids: CSVDDSVEAFF.

This clonotype was picked up a small number of times. The chain recombines TRBV6-2 or TRBV6-3 with TRBJ2-5; 8 bases match TRBD2. V lost 6 bases and J lost 5; bases outside the gene matches: 11. The CDR3 is 15 residues long. The V gene's germline CDR1 is MNHEY and CDR2 SVGEGT. CDR3 sequence (DNA): TGTGCCAGCAGGAGCGCGAGCGGGAGTTTGGAGACCCAGTACTTC. This gives the protein CASRSASGSLETQYF.

In this sample, this clonotype turned up a few times. This rearrangement joins TRBV9 to TRBJ2-7, with TRBD1 matching over 7 bases. The CDR3 loop spans 12 amino acids. J was trimmed by 7 bases and V by 3 bases; bases with no gene match: 4. The V gene's germline CDR1 is SGDLS and CDR2 YYNGEE. CDR3 residues: CASSASGGEQYF. CDR3 nucleotides: TGTGCCAGCAGCGCGTCAGGGGGAGAGCAGTACTTC.

In its sample, this clonotype was seen many times. The V and J genes are TRBV5-1 and TRBJ2-1; 8 nucleotides align to TRBD1. V lost 1 base and J lost 3; bases outside the gene matches: 6. CDR3 length equals 16 residues. From germline, CDR1 is SGHRS and CDR2 YFSETQ. The CDR3 nucleotides read TGCGCCAGCAGCTTGACAGGGACAGGTCTCTACAATGAGCAGTTCTTC. Translating it yields CASSLTGTGLYNEQFF.

This clonotype came up a few times. CDR3 sequence (DNA): TGTGCCTGCCAAGTAGGAAATCAGCCCCAGCATTTT. This sequence encodes CACQVGNQPQHF. The rearrangement links TRBV30 to TRBJ1-5; D ambiguous. The V and J ends lost 6 bases and 4 bases respectively, with 10 bases between them. This CDR3 spans 12 amino acids. Germline V CDR1 and CDR2: GTSNPN, SVGIG (reference sequence).

The chain couples TRBV7-9 to TRBJ2-1; TRBD1 is a possible D gene (5 bases). Trimming removed 0 bases from V and 2 bases from J, with 11 bases in between. The CDR3 runs to 16 residues. Germline lookup yields CDR1 SEHNR and CDR2 FQNEAQ (reference sequence). The DNA for the CDR3 is TGTGCCAGCAGCTTAGCTCCAGGGCCCACCTACAATGAGCAGTTCTTC. This sequence encodes CASSLAPGPTYNEQFF.

This clonotype was found once. The V call is TRBV13, the J call TRBJ2-7; a weak D match, TRBD1 (6 bases). Deletions cut 3 bases from V and 7 bases from J, with 19 bases between. Germline V gene lookup returns CDR1 PRHDT and CDR2 FYEKMQ (reference sequence). This CDR3 comprises 15 residues. The CDR3 sequence: CASSFIRGLLREQYV. In DNA form, the CDR3 reads TGTGCCAGCAGCTTTATCAGGGGCCTCCTACGTGAGCAGTACGTC.

This clonotype appeared a few times. The chain couples TRBV7-9 to TRBJ1-2, with D perhaps matching TRBD1 (5 bases). This CDR3 is 16 amino acids long. The germline gives CDR1 SEHNR, CDR2 FQNEAQ (reference sequence). Trimming took off 7 bases at V and 2 bases at J, with 20 bases between the two ends. This CDR3 reads CASTPSGASLNYGYTF. CDR3 coding DNA: TGTGCCAGCACCCCCTCCGGGGCTTCTCTAAACTATGGCTACACCTTC.

A remark on this clonotype: One end of the junction fails to match germline, which may point to a read error. This rearrangement joins TRBV7-7 to TRBJ2-5, with 8 bases aligning to TRBD1. Germline CDR1 SSHAT, CDR2 FNYEAQ (reference sequence). The CDR3 contains 17 residues. The CDR3 is CASSSGQGAIVQETQYF. The CDR3 DNA follows: TGTGCTAGCAGCAGTGGGCAGGGGGCCATCGTCCAAGAGACCCAGTACTTC.

This clonotype showed up just a few times. The CDR3 DNA sequence: TGTGCCAGCAGTTCCAATACCGAGCAGTTCTTC. It yields the protein CASSSNTEQFF. The rearrangement uses TRBV6-2 or TRBV6-3 and TRBJ2-1; no firm D call. The V end lost 4 bases, the J end lost 10 bases, and 8 bases lay between the germline ends. CDR1 MNHEY and CDR2 SVGEGT come from the germline V gene. The length of the CDR3 is 11 residues.

This clonotype was seen a handful of times. The chain combines TRBV29-1 with TRBJ1-6; D is undetermined. The CDR3 spans 12 residues. V dropped 0 bases and J dropped 13 bases, with 10 bases sitting between them. CDR1 is SQVTM and CDR2 is ANQGSEA in the germline V gene. The CDR3 here is CSVEDRRAPLHF. CDR3 nucleotides: TGCAGCGTTGAAGATCGGAGGGCCCCCCTCCACTTT.

The sample holds many counts of this clonotype. V and J are TRBV7-9 and TRBJ1-4; a possible D gene is TRBD1 (5 bases). The CDR3 has 16 residues. Trimming stripped 1 base from V and 0 bases from J, with 9 bases between. In germline, CDR1 is SEHNR, CDR2 FQNEAQ (reference sequence). DNA for the CDR3: TGTGCCAGCAGCTTAGGACAGCCATCAACTAATGAAAAACTGTTTTTT. The encoded protein is CASSLGQPSTNEKLFF.

A few counts support this clonotype. The CDR3 here is CASSFGSNTEAFF. The CDR3 DNA reads as TGTGCCAGCAGTTTCGGCTCGAACACTGAAGCTTTCTTT. V is TRBV27 and J is TRBJ1-1; D gene ambiguous. The CDR3 has 13 residues. Trimming pared 3 bases from V and 1 base from J, leaving 6 bases between. Germline V CDR1 and CDR2: MNHEY, SMNVEV (reference sequence).

This clonotype was detected ten times or more. The J gene is TRBJ2-6, the V gene TRBV12-3 or TRBV12-4; tentatively, D is TRBD1 (6 bases). This CDR3 is 14 amino acids long. Trimming removed 4 bases from V and 4 bases from J, with 8 bases in between. CDR3 sequence reads: CASSWGLGANVLTF. CDR3 coding DNA: TGTGCCAGCAGTTGGGGGCTCGGGGCCAACGTCCTGACTTTC.

This clonotype was observed many times. The chain uses TRBV12-3 or TRBV12-4 and TRBJ1-1; D is uncertain. V lost 6 bases and J lost 1, with 12 bases in between. The CDR3 consists of 14 residues. The CDR3 bases are TGTGCCAGCAGCCTGTCCAGTGCGAACACTGAAGCTTTCTTT. It encodes CASSLSSANTEAFF.

This clonotype has a count of ten or more. This chain links TRBV5-6 with TRBJ1-2; tentative D call: TRBD1 (5 bases). Germline values: CDR1 SGHDT, CDR2 YYEEEE. Trimming took off 4 bases at V and 6 bases at J, with 22 bases between the two ends. The CDR3 totals 16 residues. CDR3: CASSTMIWLQDHGYTF. CDR3 nucleotide sequence: TGTGCCAGCAGCACAATGATCTGGTTACAGGATCATGGCTACACCTTC.